This entry is about one T cell receptor (beta chain). Antigen: not known. Germline assignment: CDR1 MGHRA and CDR2 YSYEKL. The CDR3 extends over 15 amino acids. V lost 4 bases and J lost 2, with 15 bases in between. Primers for the PCR totalled 60 Vbeta and 13 Jbeta. TCRdb's copy holds only in-frame clones and misses some; the assay was immunoSEQ multiplex PCR. The repertoire holds over 35,000 clones, with roughly three quarters as singletons. The data are from a study of cytomegalovirus exposure and HLA in healthy donors. Study-wide results and limits: Among TCR beta chains of equal frequency, HLA-associated ones were more clonally expanded in a later analysis. Many donors carried some public TCRs, although rarity characterized most TCR sequences. Cytomegalovirus association was listed for approximately 150 TCR beta chains.

This chain joins TRBV4-1 and TRBJ2-7; D unclear. This clonotype was obtained from a man in his forties in good health and CMV-seronegative. Material: PBMCs. CDR3 sequence: CASSRFRGFPYEQYF. CDR3 nucleotides: TGCGCCAGCAGCCGATTCAGAGGTTTTCCCTACGAGCAGTACTTC.